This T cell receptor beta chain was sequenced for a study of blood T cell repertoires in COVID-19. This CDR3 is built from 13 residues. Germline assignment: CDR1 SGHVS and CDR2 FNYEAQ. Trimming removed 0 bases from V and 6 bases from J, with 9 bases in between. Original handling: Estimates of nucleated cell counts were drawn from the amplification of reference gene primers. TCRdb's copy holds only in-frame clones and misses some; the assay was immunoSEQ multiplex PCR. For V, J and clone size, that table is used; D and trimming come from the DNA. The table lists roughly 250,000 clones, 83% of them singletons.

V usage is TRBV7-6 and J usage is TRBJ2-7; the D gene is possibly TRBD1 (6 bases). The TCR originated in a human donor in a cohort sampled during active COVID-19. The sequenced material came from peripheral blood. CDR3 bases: TGTGCCAGCAGCTTAGCCCAGGGGAGCGAGCAGTACTTC. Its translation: CASSLAQGSEQYF.